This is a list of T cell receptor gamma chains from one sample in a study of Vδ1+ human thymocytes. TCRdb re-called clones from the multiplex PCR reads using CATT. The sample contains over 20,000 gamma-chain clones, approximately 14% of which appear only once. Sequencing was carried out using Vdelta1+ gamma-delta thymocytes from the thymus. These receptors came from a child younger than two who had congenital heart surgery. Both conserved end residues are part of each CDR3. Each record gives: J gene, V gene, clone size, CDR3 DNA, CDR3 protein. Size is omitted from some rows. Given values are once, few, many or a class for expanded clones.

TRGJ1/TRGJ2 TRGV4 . TGTGCCACCTGGGCTGCGGATTTGTATTATAAGAAACTCTTT CATWAADLYYKKLF
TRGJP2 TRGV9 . TGTGCCTTGTGGGAGGTGGATAGTAGTGATTGGATCAAGACGTTT CALWEVDSSDWIKTF
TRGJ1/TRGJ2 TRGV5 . TGTGCCACCTGGGACAAGCCACGGGGACTGAATTATTATAAGAAACTCTTT CATWDKPRGLNYYKKLF
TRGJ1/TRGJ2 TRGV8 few TGTGCCACCTGGGATAGACCGACTTATTATAAGAAACTCTTT CATWDRPTYYKKLF
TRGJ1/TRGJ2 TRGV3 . TGTGCCACCTGGGAGGGGGGCCTATCGAATTATTATAAGAAACTCTTT CATWEGGLSNYYKKLF
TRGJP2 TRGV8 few TGTGCCACCTGGGATACGAATAGTAGTGATTGGATCAAGACGTTT CATWDTNSSDWIKTF
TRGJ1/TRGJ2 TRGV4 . TGTGCCACCTGGGGAGAATGTTATAAGAAACTCTTT CATWGECYKKLF
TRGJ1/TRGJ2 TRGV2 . TGTGCCACCTGGGTCGGGGGTAAGAAACTCTTT CATWVGGKKLF
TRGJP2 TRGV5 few TGTGCCACCTGGGGGTCAGGTAGTGATTGGATCAAGACGTTT CATWGSGSDWIKTF
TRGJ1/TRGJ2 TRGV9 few TGTGCCTTGTGGCCAAGCCGGGTTATTGAGAAACTCTTT CALWPSRVIEKLF
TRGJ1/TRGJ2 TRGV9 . TGTGCCTTCCGAAGAGGGTATAAGAAACTCTTT CAFRRGYKKLF
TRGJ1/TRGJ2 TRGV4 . TGTGCCACCTGGAATGGGTCGAAACTCTTT CATWNGSKLF
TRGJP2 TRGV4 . TGTGCCACCTGGGATGGCCCCATCAAGACGTTT CATWDGPIKTF
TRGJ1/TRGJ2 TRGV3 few TGTGCCACCTGGGGATTTTATTATAAGAAACTCTTC CATWGFYYKKLF
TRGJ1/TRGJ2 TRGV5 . TGTGCCACCTGGGACTCTGAGAAACTCTTT CATWDSEKLF
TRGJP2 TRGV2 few TGTGCCACCTGGGATGGCGCTAGGGGTAGTGATTGGATCAAGACGTTT CATWDGARGSDWIKTF
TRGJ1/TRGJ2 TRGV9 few TGTGCCTTGTGGGAAACGAAGGGTTATAAGAAACTCTTT CALWETKGYKKLF
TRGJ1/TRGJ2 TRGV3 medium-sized TGTGCCACCTGGGACAGGTATAAGAAACTCTTT CATWDRYKKLF
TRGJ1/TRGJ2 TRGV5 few TGTGCCACCTGGGAGGGAAAACTCTTT CATWEGKLF
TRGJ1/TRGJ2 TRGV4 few TGTGCCACCTGGAAGCGATATTATAAGAAACTCTTT CATWKRYYKKLF
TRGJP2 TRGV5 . TGTGCCACCTGGGACAGGCACGGTAGTAGTGATTGGACCAAGACGTTT CATWDRHGSSDWTKTF
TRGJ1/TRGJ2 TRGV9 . TGTGCCTTGTGGGACGACGTCGGGTATTATAAGAAACTCTTT CALWDDVGYYKKLF
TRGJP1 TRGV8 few TGTGCCACCTGGGGGACCACTGGTTGGTTCAAGATATTT CATWGTTGWFKIF
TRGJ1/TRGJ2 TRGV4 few TGTGCCACCTGGAATGGGCGTAAGAAACTCTTT CATWNGRKKLF
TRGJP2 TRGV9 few TGTGCCTTGTGGGAGGTGCTGAGGAGGGATTGGATCAAGACGTTT CALWEVLRRDWIKTF
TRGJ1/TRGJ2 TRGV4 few TGTGCCACCTGGGATGAGTGGTATTATAAGAAACTCTTT CATWDEWYYKKLF
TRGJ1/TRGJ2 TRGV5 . TGTGCCACCTGGGACAGGCCGGGGGGACGTTATAAGAAACTCTTT CATWDRPGGRYKKLF
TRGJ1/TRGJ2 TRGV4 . TGTGCCACCTGGGATTCCCTCTTTTATTATAAGAAACTCTTT CATWDSLFYYKKLF
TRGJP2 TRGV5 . TGTGCCACCTGGGACAGGCCGGGGAGTAGTGATTGGATCAAGACGTTT CATWDRPGSSDWIKTF
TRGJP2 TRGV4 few TGTGCCACCTGGTCATATAGTAGTGATTGGATCAAGACGTTT CATWSYSSDWIKTF
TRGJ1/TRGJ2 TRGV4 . TGTGCCACCTGGAATGGCAACCCTTATTATAAGAAACTCTTT CATWNGNPYYKKLF
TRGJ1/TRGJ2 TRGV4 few TGTGCCACCTGGGATGGCCCCTATTATAAGAAACTCTTT CATWDGPYYKKLF
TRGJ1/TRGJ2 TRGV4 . TGTGCCACCTGGGATGGGAATTATAAGAAACTCTTT CATWDGNYKKLF
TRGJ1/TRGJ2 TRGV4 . TGTGCCACCTGGAATGGGCCTCCGGGCTATAAGAAACTCTTT CATWNGPPGYKKLF